This T cell receptor (beta chain) was sequenced for a study of beta chain features in type 1 diabetes. Study-wide results and limits: Within the patient group, naive, central memory and Treg TCRB repertoires appeared more similar to each other than within healthy donors.

This clone came up a few times. Its cognate antigen is unknown. CDR3 length: 15 amino acids. The V and J ends lost 7 bases and 4 bases, in that order; junction bases with no gene match: 10. The V gene's germline CDR1 is SGDLS and CDR2 YYNGEE. Expressed TCRB transcripts were sequenced after all isolated RNA was converted to cDNA. TCRdb keeps only in-frame clones here, not all; method: immunoSEQ multiplex PCR. The sample gives 80,000 to 90,000 clones, roughly a third of which show up once; 0.45% to 0.55% is in the top ten. The authors obtained over 98% purity in all sorted populations. The chain has TRBV9 and TRBJ2-5; 10 bases align to TRBD1. Material for sequencing was stem cell memory CD4+ T cells from blood. The clonotype originates from a young woman in good health. The DNA of the CDR3 is TGTGCCAGCGGTGGGACAGGGGATGGGGGAGAGACCCAGTACTTC. It specifies CASGGTGDGGETQYF.